A single sample is the source of the 2 T cell receptor beta chains below, sequenced in a study of cytomegalovirus exposure and HLA in healthy donors. The PCR made use of 60 Vbeta and 13 Jbeta primers. TCRdb keeps only in-frame clones here, not all; method: immunoSEQ multiplex PCR. Here the sample spans over 100,000 clones, 63% being singletons. What was sequenced was PBMCs. The receptors come from a man aged 40-55 years in good health and CMV-seropositive.

Here the CDR3 DNA reads TGTGCCGTCAACAGGGGGTATCAGCCCCAGCATTTT. This gives the protein CAVNRGYQPQHF. This rearrangement joins TRBV28 to TRBJ1-5; 8 bases fit TRBD1. There are 12 residues in the CDR3. J was trimmed by 5 bases and V by 11 bases; bases with no gene match: 5. Germline V gene lookup returns CDR1 MDHEN and CDR2 SYDVKM.

J is TRBJ1-2 and V is TRBV7-2, with TRBD1 matching 7 bases. The CDR3 has 14 residues. CDR1 is SGHTA and CDR2 is FQGNSA in the germline V gene. With 1 base clipped from V and 4 bases from J, the junction kept 3 bases outside the gene matches. The CDR3 sequence is CASSLDRGPYGYTF. The CDR3 DNA follows: TGTGCCAGCAGCTTAGATAGGGGGCCCTATGGCTACACCTTC.